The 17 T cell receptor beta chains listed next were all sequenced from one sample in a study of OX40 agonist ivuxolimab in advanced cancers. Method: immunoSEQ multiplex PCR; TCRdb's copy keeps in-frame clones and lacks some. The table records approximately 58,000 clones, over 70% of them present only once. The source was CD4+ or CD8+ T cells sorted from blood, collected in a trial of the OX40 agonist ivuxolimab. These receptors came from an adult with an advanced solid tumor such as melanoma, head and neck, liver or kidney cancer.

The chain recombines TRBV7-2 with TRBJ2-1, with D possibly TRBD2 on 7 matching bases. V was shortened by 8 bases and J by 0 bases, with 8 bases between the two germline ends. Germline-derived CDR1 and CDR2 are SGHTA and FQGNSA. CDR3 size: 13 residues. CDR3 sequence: CASRGASYNEQFF. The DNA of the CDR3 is TGTGCCAGCCGGGGGGCCTCCTACAATGAGCAGTTCTTC.

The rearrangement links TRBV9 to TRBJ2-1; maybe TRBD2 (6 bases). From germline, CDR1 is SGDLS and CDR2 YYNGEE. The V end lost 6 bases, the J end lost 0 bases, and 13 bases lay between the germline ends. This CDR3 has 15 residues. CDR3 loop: CASTRAGTSYNEQFF. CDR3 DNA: TGTGCCAGCACCCGTGCGGGGACCTCCTACAATGAGCAGTTCTTC. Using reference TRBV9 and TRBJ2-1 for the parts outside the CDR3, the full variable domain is DSGVTQTPKHLITATGQRVTLRCSPRSGDLSVYWYQQSLDQGLQFLIQYYNGEERAKGNILERFSAQQFPDLHSELNLSSLELGDSALYFCASTRAGTSYNEQFFGPGTRLTVL.

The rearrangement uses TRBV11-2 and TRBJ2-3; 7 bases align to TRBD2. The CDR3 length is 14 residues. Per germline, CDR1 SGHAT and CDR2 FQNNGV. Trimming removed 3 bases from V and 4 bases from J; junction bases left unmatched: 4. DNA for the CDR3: TGTGCCAGCAGCTTGGGCGGGAGCGCAGATACGCAGTATTTT. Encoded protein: CASSLGGSADTQYF.

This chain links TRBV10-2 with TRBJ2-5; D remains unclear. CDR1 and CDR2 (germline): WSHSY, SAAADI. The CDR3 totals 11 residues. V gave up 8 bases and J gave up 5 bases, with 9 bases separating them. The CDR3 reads CASGPLETQYF. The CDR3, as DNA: TGCGCCAGCGGACCTTTGGAGACCCAGTACTTC.

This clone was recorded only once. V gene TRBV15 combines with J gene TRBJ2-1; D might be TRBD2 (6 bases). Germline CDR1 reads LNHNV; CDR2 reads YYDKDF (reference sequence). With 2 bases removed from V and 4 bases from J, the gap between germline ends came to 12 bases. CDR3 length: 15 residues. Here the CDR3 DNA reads TGTGCCACCAGCAGATACGGGAGTGGGTACAATGAGCAGTTCTTC. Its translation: CATSRYGSGYNEQFF.

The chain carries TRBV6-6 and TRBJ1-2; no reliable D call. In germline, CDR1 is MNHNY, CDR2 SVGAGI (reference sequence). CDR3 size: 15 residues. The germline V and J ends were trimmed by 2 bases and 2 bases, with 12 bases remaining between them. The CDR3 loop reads CASSYASGKNYGYTF. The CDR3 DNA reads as TGTGCCAGCAGTTACGCTTCCGGCAAGAACTATGGCTACACCTTC.

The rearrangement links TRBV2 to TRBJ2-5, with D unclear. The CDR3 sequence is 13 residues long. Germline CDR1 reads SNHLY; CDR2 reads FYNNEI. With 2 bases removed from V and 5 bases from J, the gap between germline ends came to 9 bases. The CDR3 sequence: CASSERQVETQYF. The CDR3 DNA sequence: TGTGCCAGCAGTGAACGGCAGGTCGAGACCCAGTACTTC.

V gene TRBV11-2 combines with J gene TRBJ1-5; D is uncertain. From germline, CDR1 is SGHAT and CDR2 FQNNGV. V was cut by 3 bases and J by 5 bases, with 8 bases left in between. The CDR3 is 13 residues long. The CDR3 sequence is CASSFESDQPQHF. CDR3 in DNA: TGTGCCAGCAGCTTCGAATCCGATCAGCCCCAGCATTTT.

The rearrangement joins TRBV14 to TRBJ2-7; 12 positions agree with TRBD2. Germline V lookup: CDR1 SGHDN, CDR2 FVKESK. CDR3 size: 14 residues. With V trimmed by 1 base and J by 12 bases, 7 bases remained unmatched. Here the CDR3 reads CASSQALAGGRTYF. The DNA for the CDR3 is TGTGCCAGCAGCCAAGCGCTAGCGGGAGGGAGGACGTACTTC.

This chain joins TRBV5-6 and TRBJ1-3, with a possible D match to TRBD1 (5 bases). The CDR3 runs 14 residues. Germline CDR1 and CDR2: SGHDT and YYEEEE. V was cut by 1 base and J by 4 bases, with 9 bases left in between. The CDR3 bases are TGTGCCAGCAGCTTGAACCCAGGGGGAAACACCATATATTTT. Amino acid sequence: CASSLNPGGNTIYF.

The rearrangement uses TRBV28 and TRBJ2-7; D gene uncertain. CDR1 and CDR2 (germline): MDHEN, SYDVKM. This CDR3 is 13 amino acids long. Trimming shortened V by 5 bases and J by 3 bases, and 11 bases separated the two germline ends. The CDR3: CASSTRVSYEQYF. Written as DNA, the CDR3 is TGTGCCAGCAGTACCCGGGTGAGCTACGAGCAGTACTTC.

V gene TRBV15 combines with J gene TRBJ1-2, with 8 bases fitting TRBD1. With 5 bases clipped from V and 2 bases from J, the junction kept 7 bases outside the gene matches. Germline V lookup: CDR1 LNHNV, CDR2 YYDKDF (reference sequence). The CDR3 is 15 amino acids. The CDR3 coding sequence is TGTGCCACCAGCCGATCCGGACAGGGAAACTATGGCTACACCTTC. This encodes CATSRSGQGNYGYTF.

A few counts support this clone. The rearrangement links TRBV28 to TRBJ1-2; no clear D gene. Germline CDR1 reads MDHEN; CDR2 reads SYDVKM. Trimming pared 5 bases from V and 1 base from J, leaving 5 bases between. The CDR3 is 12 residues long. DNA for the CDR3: TGTGCCAGCAGTCCTCTTAACTATGGCTACACCTTC. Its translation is CASSPLNYGYTF.

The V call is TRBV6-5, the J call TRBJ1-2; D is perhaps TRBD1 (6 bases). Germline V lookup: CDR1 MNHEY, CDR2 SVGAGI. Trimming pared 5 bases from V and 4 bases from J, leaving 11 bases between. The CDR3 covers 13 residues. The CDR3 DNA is TGTGCCAGCAGTAAGAACAGGGTCTATGGCTACACCTTC. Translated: CASSKNRVYGYTF.

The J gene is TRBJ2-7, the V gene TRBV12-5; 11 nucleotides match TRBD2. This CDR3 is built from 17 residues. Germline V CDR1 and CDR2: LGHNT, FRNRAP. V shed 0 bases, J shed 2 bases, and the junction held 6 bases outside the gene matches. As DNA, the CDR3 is TGTGCTAGTGGTTTGGTATTCAGACTAGCGGGAACCTACGAGCAGTACTTC. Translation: CASGLVFRLAGTYEQYF. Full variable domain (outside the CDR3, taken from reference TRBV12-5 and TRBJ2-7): DARVTQTPRHKVTEMGQEVTMRCQPILGHNTVFWYRQTMMQGLELLAYFRNRAPLDDSGMPKDRFSAEMPDATLATLKIQPSEPRDSAVYFCASGLVFRLAGTYEQYFGPGTRLTVT.

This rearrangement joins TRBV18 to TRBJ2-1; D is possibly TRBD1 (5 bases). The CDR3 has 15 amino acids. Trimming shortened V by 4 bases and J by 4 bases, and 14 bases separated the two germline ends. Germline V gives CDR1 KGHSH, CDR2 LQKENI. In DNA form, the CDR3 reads TGTGCCAGCTCACTGACAGCGCCAAGATACAATGAGCAGTTCTTC. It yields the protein CASSLTAPRYNEQFF. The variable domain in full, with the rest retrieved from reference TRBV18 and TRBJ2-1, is NAGVMQNPRHLVRRRGQEARLRCSPMKGHSHVYWYRQLPEEGLKFMVYLQKENIIDESGMPKERFSAEFPKEGPSILRIQQVVRGDSAAYFCASSLTAPRYNEQFFGPGTRLTVL.

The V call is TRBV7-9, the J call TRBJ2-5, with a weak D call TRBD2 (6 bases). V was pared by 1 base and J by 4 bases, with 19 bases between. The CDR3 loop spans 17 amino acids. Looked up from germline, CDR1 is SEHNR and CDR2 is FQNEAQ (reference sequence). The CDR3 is CASSLGRGFGSGETQYF. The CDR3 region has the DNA TGTGCCAGCAGCTTAGGCCGGGGGTTCGGATCGGGAGAGACCCAGTACTTC. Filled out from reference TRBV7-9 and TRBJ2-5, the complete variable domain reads DTGVSQNPRHKITKRGQNVTFRCDPISEHNRLYWYRQTLGQGPEFLTYFQNEAQLEKSRLLSDRFSAERPKGSFSTLEIQRTEQGDSAMYLCASSLGRGFGSGETQYFGPGTRLLVL.